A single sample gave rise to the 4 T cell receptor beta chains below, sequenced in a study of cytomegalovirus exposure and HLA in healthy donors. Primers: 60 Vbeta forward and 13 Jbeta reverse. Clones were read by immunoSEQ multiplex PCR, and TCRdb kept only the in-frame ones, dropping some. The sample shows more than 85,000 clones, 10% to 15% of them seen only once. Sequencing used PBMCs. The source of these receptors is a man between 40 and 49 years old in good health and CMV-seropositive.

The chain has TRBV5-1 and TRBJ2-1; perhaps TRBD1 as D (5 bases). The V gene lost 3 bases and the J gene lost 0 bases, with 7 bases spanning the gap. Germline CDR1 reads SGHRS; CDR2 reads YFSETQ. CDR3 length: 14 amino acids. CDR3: CASSSRGSYNEQFF. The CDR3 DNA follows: TGCGCCAGCAGCTCTAGGGGCTCCTACAATGAGCAGTTCTTC.

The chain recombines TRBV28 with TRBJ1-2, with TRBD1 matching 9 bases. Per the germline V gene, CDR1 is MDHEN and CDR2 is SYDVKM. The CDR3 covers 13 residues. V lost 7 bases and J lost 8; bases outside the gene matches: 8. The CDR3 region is CASNPGQGFGYTF. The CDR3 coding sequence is TGTGCCAGCAACCCGGGACAGGGCTTCGGCTACACCTTC.

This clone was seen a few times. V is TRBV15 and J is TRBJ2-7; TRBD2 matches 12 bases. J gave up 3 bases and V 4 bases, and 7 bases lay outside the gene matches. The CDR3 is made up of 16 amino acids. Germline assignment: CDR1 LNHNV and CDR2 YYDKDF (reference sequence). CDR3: CATSKQTSGSFYEQYF. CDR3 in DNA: TGTGCCACCAGCAAGCAGACTAGCGGGAGTTTCTACGAGCAGTACTTC. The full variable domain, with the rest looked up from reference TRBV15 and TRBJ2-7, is DAMVIQNPRYQVTQFGKPVTLSCSQTLNHNVMYWYQQKSSQAPKLLFHYYDKDFNNEADTPDNFQSRRPNTSFCFLDIRSPGLGDTAMYLCATSKQTSGSFYEQYFGPGTRLTVT.

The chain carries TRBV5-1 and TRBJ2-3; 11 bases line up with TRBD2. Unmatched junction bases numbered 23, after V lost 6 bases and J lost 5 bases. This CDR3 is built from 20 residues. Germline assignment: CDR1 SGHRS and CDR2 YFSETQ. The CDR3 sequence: CASKSLQIAGTSGVRDTQYF. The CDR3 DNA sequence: TGCGCCAGCAAATCTCTTCAAATAGCCGGGACTAGCGGAGTCCGAGATACGCAGTATTTT.